Listed here are 8 T cell receptor beta chains from one sample, sequenced in a study of blood T cell repertoires in COVID-19. The table came from immunoSEQ multiplex PCR; TCRdb's copy has only in-frame clones and leaves some out. The repertoire has 59,000 or so clones, about 76% of them found once; the top ten carry 28%. Sample: peripheral blood. Every receptor here comes from a woman aged 80 or over with active or convalescent COVID-19.

The genes are TRBV6-6 and TRBJ2-7; D is unclear. This CDR3 is built from 12 residues. The germline V gene encodes CDR1 MNHNY and CDR2 SVGAGI (reference sequence). Trimming pared 6 bases from V and 6 bases from J, leaving 12 bases between. CDR3 loop: CASSTMNPEQYF. As DNA, the CDR3 is TGTGCCAGCAGCACAATGAATCCCGAGCAGTACTTC.

V gene TRBV2 combines with J gene TRBJ2-7, with 8 bases lining up with TRBD1. With 10 bases clipped from V and 2 bases from J, the junction kept 10 bases outside the gene matches. CDR1 SNHLY and CDR2 FYNNEI come from the germline V gene. The CDR3 loop spans 14 amino acids. In DNA form, the CDR3 reads TGTGCCACCAGAAAGCAGGGGGCTACCTACGAGCAGTACTTC. Its translation: CATRKQGATYEQYF.

This clone was observed a single time. The chain joins TRBV7-3 to TRBJ2-2, with 7 bases lining up with TRBD2. This CDR3 is 15 amino acids long. The V gene's germline CDR1 is SGHTA and CDR2 FQGTGA. Germline trimming cut 6 bases from V and 3 bases from J; bases unmatched to any gene: 7. CDR3: CASRVRGGDTGELFF. CDR3 DNA sequence: TGTGCCAGCAGGGTTCGCGGGGGAGACACCGGGGAGCTGTTTTTT.

The chain carries TRBV11-3 and TRBJ2-3, with TRBD2 as a possible D gene (7 bases). Germline lookup yields CDR1 SGHNT and CDR2 YENEEA. V lost 3 bases, J lost 2 bases, and 12 bases lay in between. CDR3 length equals 15 residues. The CDR3, as DNA: TGTGCCAGCAGCTTGGGGGGGGGCGACACAGATACGCAGTATTTT. Its protein is CASSLGGGDTDTQYF.

V and J are TRBV5-1 and TRBJ1-3; 8 bases line up with TRBD1. Looked up from germline, CDR1 is SGHRS and CDR2 is YFSETQ. J was trimmed by 3 bases and V by 4 bases; bases with no gene match: 6. The CDR3 loop spans 15 amino acids. The DNA for the CDR3 is TGCGCCAGCAGCGTTCAGGGGGCGCTTGGAAACACCATATATTTT. Translated: CASSVQGALGNTIYF.

J is TRBJ2-7 and V is TRBV29-1, with D perhaps matching TRBD2 (6 bases). The V end lost 7 bases, the J end lost 0 bases, and 16 bases lay between the germline ends. The CDR3 spans 14 residues. Germline assignment: CDR1 SQVTM and CDR2 ANQGSEA. DNA for the CDR3: TGCAGCGCTGGAGGGGTGGGCAGCTCCTACGAGCAGTACTTC. This codes for CSAGGVGSSYEQYF.

The rearrangement links TRBV6-5 to TRBJ2-1, with 8 bases lining up with TRBD2. This CDR3 has 16 residues. Per the germline V gene, CDR1 is MNHEY and CDR2 is SVGAGI. J was trimmed by 4 bases and V by 4 bases; bases with no gene match: 9. The CDR3: CASSSRRLAQYNEQFF. DNA of the CDR3: TGTGCCAGCAGTTCCCGTCGACTAGCGCAATACAATGAGCAGTTCTTC.

CDR3 bases: TGTGCCAGCAGCACCCGGGACAGGGCTGAAAAACTGTTTTTT. It translates to CASSTRDRAEKLFF. V and J are TRBV9 and TRBJ1-4; 9 bases are a match to TRBD1. V shed 4 bases and J 7 bases; nucleotides not matched to a gene: 5. The length of the CDR3 is 14 residues. The germline gives CDR1 SGDLS, CDR2 YYNGEE.